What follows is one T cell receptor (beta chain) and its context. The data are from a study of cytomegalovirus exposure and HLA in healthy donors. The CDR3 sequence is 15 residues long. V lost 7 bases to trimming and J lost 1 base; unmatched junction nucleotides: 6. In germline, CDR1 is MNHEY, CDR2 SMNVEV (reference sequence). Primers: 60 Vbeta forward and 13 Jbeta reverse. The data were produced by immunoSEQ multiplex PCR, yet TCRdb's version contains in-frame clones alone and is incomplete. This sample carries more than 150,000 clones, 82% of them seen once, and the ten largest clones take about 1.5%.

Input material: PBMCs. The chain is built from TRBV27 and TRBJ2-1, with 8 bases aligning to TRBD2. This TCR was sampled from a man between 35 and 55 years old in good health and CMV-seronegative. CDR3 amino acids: CASTLAGPSYNEQFF. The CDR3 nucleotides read TGTGCCAGCACCCTAGCGGGCCCTTCCTACAATGAGCAGTTCTTC.